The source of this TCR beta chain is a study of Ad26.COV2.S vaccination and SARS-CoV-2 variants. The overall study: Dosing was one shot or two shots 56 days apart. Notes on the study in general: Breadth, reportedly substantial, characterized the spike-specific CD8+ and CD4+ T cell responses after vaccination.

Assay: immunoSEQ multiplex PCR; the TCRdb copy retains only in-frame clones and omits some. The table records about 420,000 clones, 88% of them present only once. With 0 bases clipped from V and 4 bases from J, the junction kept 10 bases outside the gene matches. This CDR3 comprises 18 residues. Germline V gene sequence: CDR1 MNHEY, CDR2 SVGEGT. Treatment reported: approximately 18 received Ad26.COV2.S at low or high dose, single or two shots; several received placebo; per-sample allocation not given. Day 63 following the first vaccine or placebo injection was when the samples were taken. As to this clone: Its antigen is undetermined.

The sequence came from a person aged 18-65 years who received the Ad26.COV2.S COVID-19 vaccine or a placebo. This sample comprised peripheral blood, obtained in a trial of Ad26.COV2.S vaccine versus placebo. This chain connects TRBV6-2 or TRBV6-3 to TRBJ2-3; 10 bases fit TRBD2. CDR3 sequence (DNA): TGTGCCAGCAGTTACTCAGCAGGGTCTAGCGGGGGAGCAGATACGCAGTATTTT. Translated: CASSYSAGSSGGADTQYF.